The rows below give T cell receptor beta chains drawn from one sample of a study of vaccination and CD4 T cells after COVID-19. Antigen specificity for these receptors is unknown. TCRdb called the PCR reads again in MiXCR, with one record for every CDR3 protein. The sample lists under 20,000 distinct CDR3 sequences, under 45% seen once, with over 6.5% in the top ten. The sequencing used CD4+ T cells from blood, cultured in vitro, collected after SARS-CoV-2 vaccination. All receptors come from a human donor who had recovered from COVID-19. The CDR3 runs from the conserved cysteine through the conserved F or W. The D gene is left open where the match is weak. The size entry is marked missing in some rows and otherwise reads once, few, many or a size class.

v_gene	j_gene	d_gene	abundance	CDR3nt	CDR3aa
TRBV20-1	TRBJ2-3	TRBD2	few	TGCAGTGCTTTGCGCCAACTAGCGGGAGGAGCAGATACGCAGTATTTT	CSALRQLAGGADTQYF
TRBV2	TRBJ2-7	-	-	TGTGCCAGCATCGGTGCAGGGGCCGAGCAGTACTTC	CASIGAGAEQYF
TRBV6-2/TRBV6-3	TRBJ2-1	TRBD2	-	TGTGCCAGCAGTCTGGGGGGGGAGTACAATGAGCAGTTCTTC	CASSLGGEYNEQFF
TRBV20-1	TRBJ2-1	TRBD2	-	TGCAGTGCTAGAGGAACACTAGCGGAGTTTAATGAGCAGTTCTTC	CSARGTLAEFNEQFF
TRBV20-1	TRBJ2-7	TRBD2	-	TGCAGTGCTACCGGGACTAGTCTCGACGAGCAGTACTTC	CSATGTSLDEQYF
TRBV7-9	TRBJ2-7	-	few	TGTGCCAGCAGCTTAGTATGGCGAGGCACGGCCAGCGAGCAGTACTTC	CASSLVWRGTASEQYF
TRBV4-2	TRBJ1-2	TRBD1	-	TGTGCCAGCAGCCAGGGACAGCGAATCTATGGCTACACCTTC	CASSQGQRIYGYTF
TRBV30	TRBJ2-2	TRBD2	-	TGTGCCTGGAGTGATCGACTAGCGGGAGATACCGGGGAGCTGTTTTTT	CAWSDRLAGDTGELFF
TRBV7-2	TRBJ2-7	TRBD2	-	TGTGCCAGCAGCTTTGGCGGGAGAGGTTACGAGCAGTACTTC	CASSFGGRGYEQYF
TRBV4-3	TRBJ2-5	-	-	TGCGCCAGCAGCCAAGATAGGCACGGAGAGACCCAGTACTTC	CASSQDRHGETQYF
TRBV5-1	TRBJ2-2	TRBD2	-	TGCGCCAGCAGCGCGAGCGGGAGTATCGGGGAGCTGTTTTTT	CASSASGSIGELFF
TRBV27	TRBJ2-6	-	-	TGTGCCAGCAGTTTAAGGGGGGAGGGGTCTGGGGCCAACGTCCTGACTTTC	CASSLRGEGSGANVLTF